The entry below describes one TCR beta chain. The sample originates from a study of technical replicates of blood from several donors. Germline values: CDR1 KGHSH, CDR2 LQKENI. The CDR3 length is 15 residues. V lost 0 bases and J 2 bases, leaving 11 bases between the germline ends. Profiling relied on immunoSEQ multiplex PCR, and the TCRdb table lists in-frame clones only, not all of them. Of around 97,000 clones listed, 95% to 97% are singletons. This TCR came from a human donor in good health. The rearrangement uses TRBV18 and TRBJ2-7; no reliable D call. Sequenced material: T cells isolated from PBMCs. This chain's CDR3 is CASSPPSKYPYEQYF. CDR3 DNA: TGTGCCAGCTCACCACCGAGCAAATACCCCTACGAGCAGTACTTC.